This TCR beta chain was retrieved from a study of neurological immune-mediated disorders. 5'RACE employing 10-nucleotide random UMIs yielded the cDNA. In each sequencing run, over 180 million TCR-beta sequences were generated from 15-18 subjects. TCRdb recomputed calls from the 5' RACE reads with MiXCR, one row per CDR3 protein. Here the sample spans under 40,000 distinct CDR3 sequences, less than 8.5% being singletons. This clonotype is deemed medium-sized. The CDR3 has 13 residues. CDR1 is DFQATT and CDR2 is SNEGSKA in the germline V gene (reference sequence). V was cut by 3 bases and J by 2 bases, with 10 bases left in between.

What was sequenced was PBMCs. The rearrangement uses TRBV20-1 and TRBJ2-5; the D is unclear. The origin of this receptor is a woman between 40 and 55 years old in good health. The CDR3 bases are TGCAGTGCTAGTCCTACTTGGCAAGAGACCCAGTACTTC. Protein: CSASPTWQETQYF.